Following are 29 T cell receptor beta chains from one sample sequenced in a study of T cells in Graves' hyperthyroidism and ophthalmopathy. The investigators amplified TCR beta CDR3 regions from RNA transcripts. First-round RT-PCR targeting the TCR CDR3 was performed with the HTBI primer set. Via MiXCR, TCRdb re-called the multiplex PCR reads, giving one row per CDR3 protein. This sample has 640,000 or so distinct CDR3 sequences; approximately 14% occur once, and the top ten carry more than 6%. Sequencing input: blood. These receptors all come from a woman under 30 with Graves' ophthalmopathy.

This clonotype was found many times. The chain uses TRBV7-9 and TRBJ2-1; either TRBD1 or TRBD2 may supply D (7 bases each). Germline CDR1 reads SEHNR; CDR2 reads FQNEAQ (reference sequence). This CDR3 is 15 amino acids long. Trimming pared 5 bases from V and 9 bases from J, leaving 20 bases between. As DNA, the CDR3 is TGTGCCAGCAGCCCTAGGGGGCCAGCGGGAACTGAGCAGTTCTTC. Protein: CASSPRGPAGTEQFF. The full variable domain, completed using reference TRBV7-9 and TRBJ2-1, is DTGVSQNPRHKITKRGQNVTFRCDPISEHNRLYWYRQTLGQGPEFLTYFQNEAQLEKSRLLSDRFSAERPKGSFSTLEIQRTEQGDSAMYLCASSPRGPAGTEQFFGPGTRLTVL.

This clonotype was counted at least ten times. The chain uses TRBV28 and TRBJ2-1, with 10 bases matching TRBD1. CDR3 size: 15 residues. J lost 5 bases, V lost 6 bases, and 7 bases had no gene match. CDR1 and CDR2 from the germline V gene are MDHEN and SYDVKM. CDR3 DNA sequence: TGTGCCAGCAGCCCTCTGGACAGGGGGGACAATGAGCAGTTCTTC. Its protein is CASSPLDRGDNEQFF.

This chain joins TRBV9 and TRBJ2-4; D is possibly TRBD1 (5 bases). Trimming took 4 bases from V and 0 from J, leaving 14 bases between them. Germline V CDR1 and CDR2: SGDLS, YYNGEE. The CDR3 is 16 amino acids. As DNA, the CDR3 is TGTGCCAGCAGCACCCGACAGATCCTAGCCAAAAACATTCAGTACTTC. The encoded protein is CASSTRQILAKNIQYF.

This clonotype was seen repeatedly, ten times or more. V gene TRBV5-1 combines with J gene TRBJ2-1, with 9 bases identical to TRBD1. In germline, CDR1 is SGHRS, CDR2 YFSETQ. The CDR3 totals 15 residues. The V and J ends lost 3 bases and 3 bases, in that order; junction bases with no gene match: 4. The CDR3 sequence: CASSSGTGHYNEQFF. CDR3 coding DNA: TGCGCCAGCAGCTCCGGGACAGGGCACTACAATGAGCAGTTCTTC.

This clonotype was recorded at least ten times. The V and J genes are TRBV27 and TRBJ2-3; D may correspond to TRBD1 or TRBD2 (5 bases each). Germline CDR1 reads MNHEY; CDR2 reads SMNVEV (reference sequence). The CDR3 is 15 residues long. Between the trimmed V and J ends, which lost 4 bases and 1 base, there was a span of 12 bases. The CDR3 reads CASSSTGPGTDTQYF. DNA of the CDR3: TGTGCCAGCAGTTCCACGGGACCGGGCACAGATACGCAGTATTTT.

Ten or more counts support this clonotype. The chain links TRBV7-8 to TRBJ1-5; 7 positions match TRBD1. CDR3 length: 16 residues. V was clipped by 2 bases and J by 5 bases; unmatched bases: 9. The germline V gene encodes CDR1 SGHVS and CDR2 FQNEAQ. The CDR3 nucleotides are TGTGCCAGCAGCTTAAGGCCATATACAGGGGATCAGCCCCAGCATTTT. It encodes CASSLRPYTGDQPQHF.

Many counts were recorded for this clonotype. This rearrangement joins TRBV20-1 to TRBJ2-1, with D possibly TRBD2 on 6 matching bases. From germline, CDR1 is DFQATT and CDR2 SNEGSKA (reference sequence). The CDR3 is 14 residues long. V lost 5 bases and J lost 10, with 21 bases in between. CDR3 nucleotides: TGCAGTGCTGAGAGTAGCGGACCACTGGGCGAGCAGTTCTTC. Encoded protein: CSAESSGPLGEQFF.

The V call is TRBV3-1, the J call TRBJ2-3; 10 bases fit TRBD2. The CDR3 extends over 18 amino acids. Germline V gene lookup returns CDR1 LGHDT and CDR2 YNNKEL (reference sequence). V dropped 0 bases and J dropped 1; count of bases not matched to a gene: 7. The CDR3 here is CASSQDAAGGPGTDTQYF. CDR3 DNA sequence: TGTGCCAGCAGCCAAGATGCAGCGGGAGGGCCCGGCACAGATACGCAGTATTTT.

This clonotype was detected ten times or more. CDR3 sequence (DNA): TGTGCCAGCAGCGGAGGCGCGGTCTTAAGTAGGAATTCACCCCTCCACTTT. Translation gives CASSGGAVLSRNSPLHF. The rearrangement links TRBV11-2 to TRBJ1-6; unclear D gene. The CDR3 runs to 17 residues. Per the germline V gene, CDR1 is SGHAT and CDR2 is FQNNGV. Trimming pared 5 bases from V and 7 bases from J, leaving 21 bases between.

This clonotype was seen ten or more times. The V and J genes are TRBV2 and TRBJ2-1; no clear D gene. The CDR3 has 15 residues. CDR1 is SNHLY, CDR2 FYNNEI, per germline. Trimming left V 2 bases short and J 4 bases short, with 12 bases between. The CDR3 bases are TGTGCCAGCAGTGAATCGCGGCCCCTATACAATGAGCAGTTCTTC. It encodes CASSESRPLYNEQFF.

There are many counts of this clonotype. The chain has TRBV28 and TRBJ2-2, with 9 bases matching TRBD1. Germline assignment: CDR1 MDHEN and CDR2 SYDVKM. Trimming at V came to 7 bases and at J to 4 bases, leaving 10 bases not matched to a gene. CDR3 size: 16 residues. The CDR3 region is CASKLWSDRGTGELFF. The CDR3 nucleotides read TGTGCCAGCAAACTTTGGTCGGACAGGGGCACCGGGGAGCTGTTTTTT.

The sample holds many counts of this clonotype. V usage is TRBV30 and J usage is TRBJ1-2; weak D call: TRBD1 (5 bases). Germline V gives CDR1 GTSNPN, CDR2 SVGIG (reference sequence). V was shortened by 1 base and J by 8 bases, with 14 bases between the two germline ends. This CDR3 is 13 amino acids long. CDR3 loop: CAWSGGLEGGYTF. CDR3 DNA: TGTGCCTGGAGTGGGGGCCTCGAAGGCGGCTACACCTTC.

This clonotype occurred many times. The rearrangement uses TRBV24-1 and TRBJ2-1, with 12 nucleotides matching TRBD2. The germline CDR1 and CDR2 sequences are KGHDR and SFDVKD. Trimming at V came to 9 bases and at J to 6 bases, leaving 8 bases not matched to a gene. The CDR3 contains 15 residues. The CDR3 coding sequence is TGTGCCACCGGTTCCGGGACTAGCGGGTTCAATGAGCAGTTCTTC. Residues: CATGSGTSGFNEQFF.

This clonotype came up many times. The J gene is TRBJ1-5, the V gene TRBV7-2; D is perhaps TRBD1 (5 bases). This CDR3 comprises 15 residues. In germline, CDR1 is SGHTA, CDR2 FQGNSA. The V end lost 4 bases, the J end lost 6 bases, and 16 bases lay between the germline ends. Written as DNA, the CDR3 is TGTGCCAGCAGCTCAGGGTTGGAGATGGCTCAGCCCCAGCATTTT. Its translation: CASSSGLEMAQPQHF.

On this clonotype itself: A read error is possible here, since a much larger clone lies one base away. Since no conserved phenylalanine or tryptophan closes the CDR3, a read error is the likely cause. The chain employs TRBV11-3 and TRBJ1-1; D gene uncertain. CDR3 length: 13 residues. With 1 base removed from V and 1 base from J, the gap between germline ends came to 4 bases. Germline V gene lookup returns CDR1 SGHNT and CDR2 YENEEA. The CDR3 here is CASSLAPNTEAFL. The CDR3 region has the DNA TGTGCCAGCAGCTTAGCACCGAACACTGAAGCTTTCCTT.

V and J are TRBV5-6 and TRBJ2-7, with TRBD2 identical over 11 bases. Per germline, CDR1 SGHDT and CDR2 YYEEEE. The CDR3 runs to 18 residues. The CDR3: CASVRLNLIAGGPYEQYF. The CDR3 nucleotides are TGTGCTTCCGTACGCCTGAACCTAATAGCGGGAGGGCCATACGAGCAGTACTTC.

CDR3 nucleotide sequence: TGTGCCAGTACCTTAATTGGGGGGGTCCGCCGGGGTCAGCCCCAGCATTTT. Translated, it gives CASTLIGGVRRGQPQHF. The chain uses TRBV19 and TRBJ1-5; perhaps TRBD1 as D (5 bases). Per the germline V gene, CDR1 is LNHDA and CDR2 is SQIVND (reference sequence). The CDR3 has 17 amino acids. The ends were cut back, 7 bases at V and 6 bases at J, with 25 bases in the middle.

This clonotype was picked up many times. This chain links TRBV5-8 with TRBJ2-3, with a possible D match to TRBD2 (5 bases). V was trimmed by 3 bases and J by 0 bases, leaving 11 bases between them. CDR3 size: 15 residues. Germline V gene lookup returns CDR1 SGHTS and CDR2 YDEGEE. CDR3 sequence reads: CASSSPSGSTDTQYF. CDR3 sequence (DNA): TGTGCCAGCAGCTCACCCAGCGGTAGCACAGATACGCAGTATTTT.

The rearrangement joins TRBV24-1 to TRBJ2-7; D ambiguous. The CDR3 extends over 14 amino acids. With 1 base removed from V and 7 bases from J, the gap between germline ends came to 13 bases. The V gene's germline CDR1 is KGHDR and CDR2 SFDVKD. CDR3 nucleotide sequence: TGTGCCACCAGTGATTTACCTCTTGATGGGGAGCAGTACTTC. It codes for CATSDLPLDGEQYF.

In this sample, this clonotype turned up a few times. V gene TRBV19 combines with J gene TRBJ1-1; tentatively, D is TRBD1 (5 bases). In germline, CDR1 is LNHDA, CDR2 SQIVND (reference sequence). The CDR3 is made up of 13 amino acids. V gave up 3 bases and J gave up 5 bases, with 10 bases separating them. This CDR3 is CASSIVRQTEAFF. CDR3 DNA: TGTGCCAGTAGTATTGTGCGACAGACTGAAGCTTTCTTT.

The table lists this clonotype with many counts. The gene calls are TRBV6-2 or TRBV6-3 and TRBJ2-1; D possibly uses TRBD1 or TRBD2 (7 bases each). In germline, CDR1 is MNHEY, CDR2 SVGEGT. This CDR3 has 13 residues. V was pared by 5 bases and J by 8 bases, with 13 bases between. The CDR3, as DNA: TGTGCCAGCAGTCCCCCAGGGGGGGATGAGCAGTTCTTC. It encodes CASSPPGGDEQFF.

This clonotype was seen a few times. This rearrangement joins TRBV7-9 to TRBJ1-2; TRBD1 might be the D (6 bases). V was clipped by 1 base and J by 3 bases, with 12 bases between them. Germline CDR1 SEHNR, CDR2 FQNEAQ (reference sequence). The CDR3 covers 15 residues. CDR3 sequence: CASSLDAGDYYGYTF. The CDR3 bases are TGTGCCAGCAGCTTAGACGCAGGGGACTACTATGGCTACACCTTC.

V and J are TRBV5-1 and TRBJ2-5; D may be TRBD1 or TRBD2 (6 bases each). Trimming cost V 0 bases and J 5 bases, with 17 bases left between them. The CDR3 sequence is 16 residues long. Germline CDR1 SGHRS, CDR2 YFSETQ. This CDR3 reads CASSLAPGGGVETQYF. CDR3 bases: TGCGCCAGCAGCTTGGCCCCCGGAGGGGGTGTGGAGACCCAGTACTTC.

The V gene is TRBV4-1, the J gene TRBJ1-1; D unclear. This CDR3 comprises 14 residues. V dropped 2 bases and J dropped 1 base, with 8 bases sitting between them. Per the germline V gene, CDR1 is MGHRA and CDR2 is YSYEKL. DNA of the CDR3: TGCGCCAGCAGCCAAATTCCGAAGAACACTGAAGCTTTCTTT. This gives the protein CASSQIPKNTEAFF.

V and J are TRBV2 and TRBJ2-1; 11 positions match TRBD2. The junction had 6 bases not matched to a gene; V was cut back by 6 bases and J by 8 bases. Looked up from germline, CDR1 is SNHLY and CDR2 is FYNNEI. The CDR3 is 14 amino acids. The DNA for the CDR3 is TGTGCCAGCAGCTCGACTAGCGGGATTTATGAGCAGTTCTTC. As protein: CASSSTSGIYEQFF. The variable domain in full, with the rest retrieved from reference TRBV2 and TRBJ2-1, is EPEVTQTPSHQVTQMGQEVILRCVPISNHLYFYWYRQILGQKVEFLVSFYNNEISEKSEIFDDQFSVERPDGSNFTLKIRSTKLEDSAMYFCASSSTSGIYEQFFGPGTRLTVL.

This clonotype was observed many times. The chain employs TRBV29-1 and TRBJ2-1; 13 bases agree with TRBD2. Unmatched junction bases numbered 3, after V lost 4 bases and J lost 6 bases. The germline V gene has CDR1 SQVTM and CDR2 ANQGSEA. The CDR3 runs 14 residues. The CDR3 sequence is CSVGRTSGSNEQFF. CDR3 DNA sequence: TGCAGCGTTGGACGGACTAGCGGGAGCAATGAGCAGTTCTTC.

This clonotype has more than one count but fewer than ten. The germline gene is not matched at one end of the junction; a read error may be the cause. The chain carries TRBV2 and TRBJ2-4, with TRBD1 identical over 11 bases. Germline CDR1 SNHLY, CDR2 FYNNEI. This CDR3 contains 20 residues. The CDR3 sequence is CTSSVFVGAGTGGTKNIQYF. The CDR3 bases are TGTACCAGCAGTGTCTTCGTGGGGGCCGGGACAGGGGGAACCAAAAACATTCAGTACTTC.

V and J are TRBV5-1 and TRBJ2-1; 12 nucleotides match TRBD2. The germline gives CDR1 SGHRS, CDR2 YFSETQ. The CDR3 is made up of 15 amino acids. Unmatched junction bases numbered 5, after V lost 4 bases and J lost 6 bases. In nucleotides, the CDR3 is TGCGCCAGCAGCCCCCCTAGCGGGGGGGCCAATGAGCAGTTCTTC. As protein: CASSPPSGGANEQFF.

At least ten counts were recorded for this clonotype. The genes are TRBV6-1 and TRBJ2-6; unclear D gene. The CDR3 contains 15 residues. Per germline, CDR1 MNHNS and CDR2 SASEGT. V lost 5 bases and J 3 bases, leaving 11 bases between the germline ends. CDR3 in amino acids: CASSTTSLGANVLTF. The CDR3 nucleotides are TGTGCCAGCAGTACGACATCCCTTGGGGCCAACGTCCTGACTTTC.